A selection of T cell receptor beta chains follows, all from one sample in a study of blood T cell repertoires in COVID-19. Sequencing was performed with immunoSEQ multiplex PCR; in TCRdb, only in-frame clones are kept and a portion is missing. Here the sample spans hundreds of thousands of clones, approximately 89% being singletons. The sample comprised PBMCs or T cells enriched from blood (not recorded which). Receptors originate from a woman aged 40 to 49 who had recovered from COVID-19. Both conserved end residues are part of each CDR3. D genes are given only for firm matches. Size values are once, few and many counts, or a class for expanded clones, and some rows have none.

TRBJ2-1 few TRBD1 TRBV11-3 TGTGCCAGCAGCCAGGGGGCAGCCGCTGGGGATGAGCAGTTCTTC CASSQGAAAGDEQFF
TRBJ2-1 NA TRBD2 TRBV3-1/TRBV3-2 TGTGCCAGCAGCCAAGTCGGGGGGGCTGGCTACAATGAGCAGTTCTTC CASSQVGGAGYNEQFF
TRBJ1-3 NA TRBD1 TRBV19 TGTGCCAGTAGCACAGGGGCAGCGGGAAACACCATATATTTT CASSTGAAGNTIYF
TRBJ2-2 NA NA TRBV7-2 TGTGCCAGCAGCTTAGCCCGAAATCCCGGCGGGGAGCTGTTTTTT CASSLARNPGGELFF
TRBJ1-5 NA TRBD1 TRBV5-6 TGTGCCAGCAGCCCGGACAGGGGGGCAAGCAATCAGCCCCAGCATTTT CASSPDRGASNQPQHF
TRBJ1-3 NA TRBD1 TRBV3-1/TRBV3-2 TGTGCCAGCAGCCGACAGGGGTACTCTGGAAACACCATATATTTT CASSRQGYSGNTIYF
TRBJ1-1 NA NA TRBV3-1/TRBV3-2 TGTGCCAGCAGCCAACAGATCGACACTGAAGCTTTCTTT CASSQQIDTEAFF
TRBJ2-3 NA TRBD1 TRBV5-1 TGCGCCAGCAGCTTGCAACAGGGGGAAGATACGCAGTATTTT CASSLQQGEDTQYF
TRBJ2-3 NA NA TRBV13 TGTGCCAGCAGCCGCTCCAGTCAGGACACAGATACGCAGTATTTT CASSRSSQDTDTQYF
TRBJ2-1 NA TRBD2 TRBV2 TGTGCCAGCAGAGGGAGGGGAGGTGATGAGCAGTTCTTC CASRGRGGDEQFF
TRBJ1-2 NA TRBD1 TRBV29-1 TGCAGCGTTGAATTGGGACAGGGGAGCTACACCTTC CSVELGQGSYTF
TRBJ2-1 NA NA TRBV19 TGTGCCAGTAGTAAATTCACTACGAGCTCCTACAATGAGCAGTTCTTC CASSKFTTSSYNEQFF
TRBJ1-2 NA NA TRBV28 TGTGCCAGCAGTTTATATACCTATTATGGCTACACCTTC CASSLYTYYGYTF
TRBJ1-5 NA NA TRBV18 TGTGCCAGCTCACTGGCAGGAAGGCATCAGCCCCAGCATTTT CASSLAGRHQPQHF
TRBJ2-7 NA TRBD1 TRBV29-1 TGCAGCGTTGCCTCAGGACAGGGGGGCACCTACGAGCAGTACTTC CSVASGQGGTYEQYF
TRBJ2-7 once TRBD1 TRBV6-5 TGTGCCAGCAGTTACCGGGCGGACAGGATTTACGAGCAGTACTTC CASSYRADRIYEQYF
TRBJ2-1 NA NA TRBV9 TGTGCCAGCAGCCCGCGGGTGGCGAGTAATGAGCAGTTCTTC CASSPRVASNEQFF
TRBJ1-1 many TRBD1 TRBV28 TGTGCCAGCAGTTTTGCACCCGGGACAGGGGTCCCCCACACTGAAGCTTTCTTT CASSFAPGTGVPHTEAFF
TRBJ2-5 once TRBD1 TRBV15 TGTGCCACCAGCAGACCCGGGACAGAAGAGACCCAGTACTTC CATSRPGTEETQYF
TRBJ2-2 NA TRBD2 TRBV3-1/TRBV3-2 TGTGCCAGCAGCCATTTAGCGGGAAATACCGGGGAGCTGTTTTTT CASSHLAGNTGELFF
TRBJ2-3 NA TRBD2 TRBV5-4 TGTGCCAGCAGCTTGGCGGTAGCGGGGGGCACAGATACGCAGTATTTT CASSLAVAGGTDTQYF
TRBJ1-2 NA NA TRBV7-9 TGTGCCAGCAGCCGGCGAGGTTTGGATGGCTACACCTTC CASSRRGLDGYTF
TRBJ2-5 NA TRBD2 TRBV9 TGTGCCAGCAGCGTAGCCGGTGGGGTAGCGGGAGGGTTTCAAGAGACCCAGTACTTC CASSVAGGVAGGFQETQYF
TRBJ1-1 once NA TRBV19 TGTGCCAGTAGTCCCCTGGGCCTGTACACTGAAGCTTTCTTT CASSPLGLYTEAFF
TRBJ1-1 NA TRBD1 TRBV18 TGTGCCAGCTCCCCACGACAGGGGGCAGAGACTGAAGCTTTCTTT CASSPRQGAETEAFF
TRBJ1-3 NA TRBD1 TRBV13 TGTGCCAGCAGCTTAGGTTCAGGGGGAGGAAACACCATATATTTT CASSLGSGGGNTIYF
TRBJ1-5 NA NA TRBV5-6 TGTGCCAGCAGCCGGGGCAGGGGCCCTTTTTATCAGCCCCAGCATTTT CASSRGRGPFYQPQHF
TRBJ2-7 NA NA TRBV7-2 TGTGCCAGCAGCTCCCAGGGATCCTACGGCGAGCAGTACTTC CASSSQGSYGEQYF
TRBJ1-6 NA TRBD1 TRBV5-6 TGTGCCAGCAGCTCCCTAGGACAGGGGATACATAATTCACCCCTCCACTTT CASSSLGQGIHNSPLHF
TRBJ2-1 NA TRBD2 TRBV7-3 TGTGCCAGCAGCCTCTTAGCGGGGGAATACAATGAGCAGTTCTTC CASSLLAGEYNEQFF
TRBJ1-1 NA TRBD1 TRBV7-3 TGTGCCAGCAGCGCCGACAGGGCGAGCACTGAAGCTTTCTTT CASSADRASTEAFF
TRBJ2-6 once NA TRBV30 TGTGCCTGGAGTGGCGGGGCTGGGGCCAACGTCCTGACTTTC CAWSGGAGANVLTF
TRBJ2-3 NA NA TRBV7-9 TGTGCCAGCAGCTTCCGCTTCTCCCTGGACAGTACTACCACAGATACGCAGTATTTT CASSFRFSLDSTTTDTQYF